This TCR beta chain was found in a study of shared clonotypes between healthy human individuals. Study summary: Three plates each covered CD4 naive and memory; CD8 naive two, CD8 memory one.

CDR1 SGHTS and CDR2 YDEGEE come from the germline V gene. V lost 0 bases to trimming and J lost 1 base, with 6 bases between them. The CDR3 consists of 14 residues. The table came from immunoSEQ multiplex PCR; TCRdb's copy has only in-frame clones and leaves some out. The sample lists about 2 million clones; about 95% were seen once. CD45RO-negative, CCR7-positively selected cells formed the naive CD8 fraction, excluding terminally differentiated effector memory CD45RA+ cells. V gene TRBV5-8 combines with J gene TRBJ2-3; D is undetermined. Sequencing was done on a sample of naive CD8+ T cells sorted from blood. This receptor was taken from a man between 18 and 35 years old in good health. The CDR3 loop reads CASSLDQGTDTQYF. For the CDR3, the DNA is TGTGCCAGCAGCTTGGACCAGGGCACAGATACGCAGTATTTT.